This TCR beta chain was sequenced for a study of shared clonotypes between healthy human individuals. For the study at large: Aged between 18 and 49, the donors were a couple of women and a few men. Donors had three CD4 naive, three CD4 memory, two CD8 naive and one CD8 memory plate apiece.

J was trimmed by 3 bases and V by 6 bases; bases with no gene match: 5. Germline values: CDR1 SGHTA, CDR2 FQGNSA. CDR3 size: 14 residues. Several immunoSEQ plates held equal portions of the genomic DNA taken from each subset. Only in-frame clones appear in the TCRdb table, and some are missing; sequencing was by immunoSEQ multiplex PCR. The table has 1,400,000 or so clones, approximately 98.5% seen once. The chain uses TRBV7-2 and TRBJ1-2; 9 bases are shared with TRBD1. The sequencing sample was made of naive CD4+ T cells sorted from blood. The subset: CD45RA+ positively selected. This clonotype was sampled from a young man in good health. The CDR3 protein is CASRPGTGYYGYTF. Written as DNA, the CDR3 is TGTGCCAGCAGACCCGGGACAGGGTACTATGGCTACACCTTC.